The T cell receptor (beta chain) described here comes from a study of quantifying T cell responses using KT2 cells. Overall study: TCR alpha and beta constant-region primers primed reverse transcription of RNA.

From germline, CDR1 is MNHEY and CDR2 SVGEGT. V was trimmed by 0 bases and J by 6 bases, leaving 12 bases between them. The CDR3 is 14 residues long. The sample is PBMC spiked with counted cells of clone KT2. KT2 cells were mixed with fixed PBMC numbers at varying ratios. Each cDNA got a UMI-containing oligo ligated at its 3' end. First-round PCR used about 4 cycles and beta primers RC1.1 and RC1.2 covering TRBC1 and TRBC2. Separate processing of TCR alpha and beta chains began at the second PCR. MiXCR, applied by TCRdb to the UMI-ligation and nested PCR reads, yields one record per CDR3 protein. Seen here are 40,000 to 50,000 distinct CDR3 sequences, about 18% observed once, and the top ten hold less than 50%.

Sequences were obtained from PBMCs spiked with cells of the T cell clone KT2. The receptor's source is a human donor. The chain employs TRBV6-2 or TRBV6-3 and TRBJ2-7; D not resolved. The CDR3 DNA is TGTGCCAGCAGTTACTCCGGTAGGGCCCTCGAGCAGTACTTC. Protein: CASSYSGRALEQYF.